These 25 T cell receptor beta chains came from one sample sequenced in a study of lymphopenia after photon versus proton radiotherapy. Profiled with immunoSEQ multiplex PCR; TCRdb holds only in-frame clones, not every one. Of some 21,000 clones in the sample, 75% to 90% were seen once. Material: peripheral blood, obtained from a patient treated with photon-based radiotherapy. The receptor source for this set is a man aged 55-75 years with pancreatic cancer.

This chain links TRBV19 with TRBJ1-5; TRBD1 agrees at 7 bases. Losses at the gene ends were 6 bases for V and 7 bases for J; bases not matched to a gene: 6. The CDR3 consists of 13 residues. Germline V lookup: CDR1 LNHDA, CDR2 SQIVND (reference sequence). The CDR3: CASRTGVEQPQHF. In DNA form, the CDR3 reads TGTGCCAGTAGAACAGGGGTTGAGCAGCCCCAGCATTTT.

The chain links TRBV7-2 to TRBJ2-2; D call uncertain. CDR3 length: 15 residues. Germline V gives CDR1 SGHTA, CDR2 FQGNSA. Trimming removed 1 base at V and 7 bases at J, with 13 bases between. CDR3 nucleotides: TGTGCCAGCAGCTTAGATGCTAGTCGACGCGGGGAGCTGTTTTTT. Its protein product is CASSLDASRRGELFF.

This chain connects TRBV2 to TRBJ1-5; a possible D gene is TRBD1 (6 bases). With 4 bases removed from V and 8 bases from J, the gap between germline ends came to 15 bases. The germline V gene has CDR1 SNHLY and CDR2 FYNNEI. This CDR3 has 14 amino acids. In nucleotides, the CDR3 is TGTGCCAGCAGTGGTCGGGGGGGCCGGGAGCCCCAGCATTTT. This translates into CASSGRGGREPQHF.

This chain joins TRBV11-2 and TRBJ1-1; D call uncertain. Trimming removed 3 bases from V and 8 bases from J, with 10 bases in between. The germline V gene has CDR1 SGHAT and CDR2 FQNNGV. This CDR3 comprises 12 residues. The CDR3 sequence is CASSLFAVEAFF. The CDR3, as DNA: TGTGCCAGCAGCTTGTTCGCTGTCGAAGCTTTCTTT.

The chain links TRBV4-3 to TRBJ2-7, with 7 positions matching TRBD2. Losses at the gene ends were 0 bases for V and 2 bases for J; bases not matched to a gene: 10. In germline, CDR1 is LGHNA, CDR2 YSLEER. This CDR3 comprises 17 residues. The CDR3 bases are TGCGCCAGCAGCCAAGATTATGGGGGGGTACTGACCTACGAGCAGTACTTC. Translation gives CASSQDYGGVLTYEQYF.

The chain links TRBV11-2 to TRBJ2-5, with 11 bases aligning to TRBD1. The J segment lost 11 bases and the V segment lost 1 base, leaving 6 bases of the junction unmatched. The CDR3 is made up of 14 amino acids. Germline V lookup: CDR1 SGHAT, CDR2 FQNNGV. The CDR3 sequence is CASSLARTGGKQYF. The DNA for the CDR3 is TGTGCCAGCAGCTTAGCCCGGACAGGGGGCAAGCAGTACTTC.

This clone occurred a few times. V usage is TRBV28 and J usage is TRBJ2-7; D remains ambiguous. Germline V gene sequence: CDR1 MDHEN, CDR2 SYDVKM. The CDR3 loop spans 12 amino acids. Trimming took 3 bases from V and 3 from J, leaving 6 bases between them. CDR3 sequence: CASSFQNYEQYF. The CDR3, as DNA: TGTGCCAGCAGTTTCCAAAACTACGAGCAGTACTTC.

The CDR3 loop is CASSLYVAGYGGETQYF. The CDR3 nucleotides are TGCGCCAGCAGCTTGTACGTTGCGGGTTACGGCGGGGAGACCCAGTACTTC. The chain combines TRBV5-1 with TRBJ2-5, with D perhaps TRBD2 (5 bases). Germline assignment: CDR1 SGHRS and CDR2 YFSETQ. The CDR3 contains 17 residues. V was trimmed by 1 base and J by 5 bases, leaving 21 bases between them. Using reference TRBV5-1 and TRBJ2-5 for the parts outside the CDR3, the full variable domain is KAGVTQTPRYLIKTRGQQVTLSCSPISGHRSVSWYQQTPGQGLQFLFEYFSETQRNKGNFPGRFSGRQFSNSRSEMNVSTLELGDSALYLCASSLYVAGYGGETQYFGPGTRLLVL.

The rearrangement links TRBV2 to TRBJ2-6; 8 positions agree with TRBD1. The ends lost 6 bases at V and 2 bases at J; junction bases unmatched: 12. The CDR3 covers 18 residues. The germline V gene has CDR1 SNHLY and CDR2 FYNNEI. CDR3 loop: CASRLTLRGRAGANVLTF. The CDR3 region has the DNA TGTGCCAGCAGGCTCACCCTCAGGGGGCGGGCTGGGGCCAACGTCCTGACTTTC.

The chain uses TRBV2 and TRBJ1-5; no clear D. The germline gives CDR1 SNHLY, CDR2 FYNNEI. This CDR3 region has 15 residues. Trimming left V 7 bases short and J 1 base short, with 14 bases between. The CDR3 protein is CASTPGGWSNQPQHF. CDR3 bases: TGTGCCAGCACCCCGGGAGGGTGGAGCAATCAGCCCCAGCATTTT.

This clone was counted once. The V call is TRBV18, the J call TRBJ1-2; D remains unclear. The V gene lost 5 bases and the J gene lost 2 bases, with 12 bases spanning the gap. The CDR3 has 14 residues. Germline values: CDR1 KGHSH, CDR2 LQKENI. In nucleotides, the CDR3 is TGTGCCAGCTCAGGTATCGCCAGGAACTATGGCTACACCTTC. Amino acids: CASSGIARNYGYTF.

This chain uses TRBV7-9 with TRBJ2-5; 7 nucleotides match TRBD2. The CDR3 has 15 residues. V shed 6 bases and J 5 bases; nucleotides not matched to a gene: 12. CDR1 SEHNR and CDR2 FQNEAQ come from the germline V gene (reference sequence). Here the CDR3 reads CASSWGAGTKETQYF. CDR3 nucleotide sequence: TGTGCCAGCAGTTGGGGAGCGGGGACTAAGGAGACCCAGTACTTC.

The rearrangement links TRBV27 to TRBJ1-5, with D hard to call. V lost 6 bases, J lost 4 bases, and 10 bases lay in between. The CDR3 totals 13 residues. Germline-derived CDR1 and CDR2 are MNHEY and SMNVEV (reference sequence). The CDR3 region is CASSKTRNQPQHF. DNA for the CDR3: TGTGCCAGCAGCAAGACACGGAATCAGCCCCAGCATTTT.

The rearrangement uses TRBV5-1 and TRBJ1-1; no clear D. Trimming left V 0 bases short and J 1 base short, with 7 bases between. In germline, CDR1 is SGHRS, CDR2 YFSETQ. The CDR3 has 14 residues. The CDR3 DNA reads TGCGCCAGCAGCTTGGTAGGGCGGAACACTGAAGCTTTCTTT. It encodes CASSLVGRNTEAFF.

This chain connects TRBV11-3 to TRBJ2-3; 12 bases are shared with TRBD2. This CDR3 spans 16 amino acids. With 5 bases clipped from V and 4 bases from J, the junction kept 7 bases outside the gene matches. Per germline, CDR1 SGHNT and CDR2 YENEEA. The CDR3 spells CASSTRTSGAADTQYF. CDR3 nucleotide sequence: TGTGCCAGCAGCACCCGGACTAGCGGGGCCGCAGATACGCAGTATTTT.

This chain links TRBV30 with TRBJ2-5; 9 bases are a match to TRBD2. V shed 5 bases and J 1 base; nucleotides not matched to a gene: 2. The CDR3 contains 13 residues. CDR1 and CDR2 (germline): GTSNPN, SVGIG (reference sequence). CDR3 residues: CAWASGVQETQYF. The CDR3 region has the DNA TGTGCCTGGGCTAGCGGGGTCCAAGAGACCCAGTACTTC.

The chain uses TRBV5-4 and TRBJ2-7, with D maybe TRBD2 (6 bases). V was clipped by 4 bases and J by 3 bases, with 17 bases between them. The CDR3 contains 15 residues. CDR1 is SGHNT and CDR2 is YYREEE in the germline V gene (reference sequence). Here the CDR3 DNA reads TGTGCCAGCAGCCGGAGGGAAGTTGACGACTACGAGCAGTACTTC. It is translated as CASSRREVDDYEQYF.

The genes are TRBV7-3 and TRBJ2-5; D uncertain. CDR1 and CDR2 (germline): SGHTA, FQGTGA. The length of the CDR3 is 14 residues. The germline V and J ends were trimmed by 0 bases and 2 bases, with 7 bases remaining between them. The CDR3 region has the DNA TGTGCCAGCAGCTTAACTGGCAGTCAAGAGACCCAGTACTTC. It encodes CASSLTGSQETQYF.

CDR3 region: CADTPITGGSGNTIYF. The CDR3 nucleotides are TGTGCCGACACTCCTATAACAGGGGGCTCTGGAAACACCATATATTTT. The chain carries TRBV7-9 and TRBJ1-3; 8 bases line up with TRBD1. The germline V gene encodes CDR1 SEHNR and CDR2 FQNEAQ (reference sequence). The CDR3 extends over 16 amino acids. Germline trimming cut 11 bases from V and 0 bases from J; bases unmatched to any gene: 12.

The gene calls are TRBV14 and TRBJ2-3, with D perhaps TRBD1 or TRBD2 (6 bases each). Germline V CDR1 and CDR2: SGHDN, FVKESK. CDR3 length: 15 residues. With 2 bases removed from V and 1 base from J, the gap between germline ends came to 10 bases. CDR3 loop: CASSQRGVRTDTQYF. Written as DNA, the CDR3 is TGTGCCAGCAGCCAAAGGGGGGTCCGCACAGATACGCAGTATTTT.

V usage is TRBV4-1 and J usage is TRBJ2-7; the match to TRBD1 covers 9 bases. CDR3 length equals 16 residues. The junction had 13 bases not matched to a gene; V was cut back by 1 base and J by 9 bases. From germline, CDR1 is MGHRA and CDR2 YSYEKL. DNA for the CDR3: TGCGCCAGCAGCCAAGTTGGGGACAGGGTAATTGGAGGGCAGTACTTC. As protein: CASSQVGDRVIGGQYF.

This CDR3 is CASSSVDRGLNQPQHF. The CDR3, as DNA: TGTGCCAGCAGCTCCGTAGACAGGGGCCTCAATCAGCCCCAGCATTTT. The rearrangement joins TRBV7-2 to TRBJ1-5; 8 bases are a match to TRBD1. CDR1 is SGHTA and CDR2 is FQGNSA in the germline V gene. This CDR3 is built from 16 residues. Trimming cost V 4 bases and J 3 bases; bases outside gene matches: 8.

The rearrangement joins TRBV5-4 to TRBJ1-2, with TRBD1 matching over 9 bases. The CDR3 covers 14 residues. Trimming at V came to 4 bases and at J to 4 bases, leaving 5 bases not matched to a gene. The germline V gene has CDR1 SGHNT and CDR2 YYREEE (reference sequence). CDR3 region: CASSTPTGGYGYTF. DNA of the CDR3: TGTGCCAGCAGCACCCCGACAGGGGGCTATGGCTACACCTTC.

About this clone: At the DNA level, this CDR3 is encoded by other sequences in the same sample as well. V is TRBV5-1 and J is TRBJ2-5; possible D gene TRBD2, 5 bases. V was pared by 0 bases and J by 5 bases, with 11 bases between. The CDR3 has 14 amino acids. Germline lookup yields CDR1 SGHRS and CDR2 YFSETQ. CDR3 sequence reads: CASSLAGGQETQYF. CDR3 bases: TGCGCCAGCAGCTTGGCGGGCGGGCAGGAGACCCAGTACTTC.

The chain couples TRBV7-9 to TRBJ2-2; no clear D. The CDR3 runs to 15 residues. Deletions cut 1 base from V and 2 bases from J, with 8 bases between. Germline assignment: CDR1 SEHNR and CDR2 FQNEAQ (reference sequence). This CDR3 is CASSLVQINTGELFF. As DNA, the CDR3 is TGTGCCAGCAGCTTAGTACAGATTAACACCGGGGAGCTGTTTTTT. The full variable domain, rest sourced from reference TRBV7-9 and TRBJ2-2, is DTGVSQNPRHKITKRGQNVTFRCDPISEHNRLYWYRQTLGQGPEFLTYFQNEAQLEKSRLLSDRFSAERPKGSFSTLEIQRTEQGDSAMYLCASSLVQINTGELFFGEGSRLTVL.